Below are 27 T cell receptor beta chains sequenced from a single sample in a study of OX40 agonist ivuxolimab in advanced cancers. Method: immunoSEQ multiplex PCR; TCRdb's copy keeps in-frame clones and lacks some. The table has some 85,000 clones, about 88% seen once. Source: CD4+ or CD8+ T cells sorted from blood, taken in a trial of the OX40 agonist ivuxolimab. Source of these receptors: an adult with an advanced solid tumor such as melanoma, head and neck, liver or kidney cancer.

The V and J genes are TRBV7-9 and TRBJ2-5; D might be TRBD2 (5 bases). The CDR3 sequence is 14 residues long. With 4 bases removed from V and 1 base from J, the gap between germline ends came to 10 bases. CDR1 is SEHNR, CDR2 FQNEAQ, per germline (reference sequence). CDR3 coding DNA: TGTGCCAGCAGCTCCGGACTGGTCCAAGAGACCCAGTACTTC. Encoded protein: CASSSGLVQETQYF.

This sequence joins TRBV30 and TRBJ1-3, with D unresolved. Per germline, CDR1 GTSNPN and CDR2 SVGIG (reference sequence). V shed 7 bases and J shed 7 bases, with 14 bases lying between them. The CDR3 consists of 12 residues. This chain's CDR3 is CASAPLRNTIYF. CDR3 nucleotides: TGTGCCTCCGCGCCCTTAAGGAACACCATATATTTT.

As to this clone: The sample contains more than one DNA sequence encoding this CDR3. The chain uses TRBV6-1 and TRBJ2-7, with no clear D. CDR3 size: 13 residues. V gave up 6 bases and J gave up 5 bases, with 14 bases separating them. The V gene's germline CDR1 is MNHNS and CDR2 SASEGT. This chain's CDR3 is CASSPPSMDEQYF. CDR3 nucleotides: TGTGCCAGCAGCCCCCCCTCTATGGACGAGCAGTACTTC.

The sample holds a few counts of this clone. This rearrangement joins TRBV6-5 to TRBJ2-7; D is uncertain. V lost 0 bases and J 0 bases, leaving 9 bases between the germline ends. Germline-derived CDR1 and CDR2 are MNHEY and SVGAGI. This CDR3 has 15 residues. Written as DNA, the CDR3 is TGTGCCAGCAGTTACTCGATTCTTGGCTCCTACGAGCAGTACTTC. Encoded protein: CASSYSILGSYEQYF.

The rearrangement links TRBV11-2 to TRBJ2-3, with D maybe TRBD2 (5 bases). V lost 6 bases and J 9 bases, leaving 19 bases between the germline ends. In germline, CDR1 is SGHAT, CDR2 FQNNGV. There are 14 residues in the CDR3. Here the CDR3 reads CASSSSDPGRTQYF. DNA of the CDR3: TGTGCCAGCAGTTCGTCGGACCCTGGGAGAACGCAGTATTTT.

V gene TRBV4-2 combines with J gene TRBJ2-7; perhaps D is TRBD1 or TRBD2 (6 bases each). Trimming removed 4 bases at V and 2 bases at J, with 15 bases between. The germline V gene encodes CDR1 LGHNA and CDR2 YNFKEQ. The CDR3 totals 15 residues. CDR3 sequence: CASSPEGGIAYEQYF. DNA for the CDR3: TGTGCCAGCAGCCCAGAAGGGGGGATCGCCTACGAGCAGTACTTC.

This clone was seen more than once but under ten times. The chain has TRBV11-2 and TRBJ2-3, with D possibly being TRBD2 (5 bases). The CDR3 loop spans 15 amino acids. Germline V CDR1 and CDR2: SGHAT, FQNNGV. V lost 3 bases and J lost 4, with 14 bases in between. CDR3 sequence reads: CASSFGVGVADTQYF. CDR3 DNA sequence: TGTGCCAGCAGCTTCGGGGTGGGTGTAGCAGATACGCAGTATTTT.

The chain combines TRBV6-6 with TRBJ1-2; D is unclear. The CDR3 spans 14 residues. Germline lookup yields CDR1 MNHNY and CDR2 SVGAGI (reference sequence). Trimming took 0 bases from V and 8 from J, leaving 13 bases between them. The CDR3, as DNA: TGTGCCAGCAGTTACTCGAAGGAGGGAGTGGGCTACACCTTC. It encodes CASSYSKEGVGYTF.

The chain is built from TRBV2 and TRBJ2-7; D unresolved. The CDR3 is 13 residues long. Trimming pared 2 bases from V and 1 base from J, leaving 6 bases between. The germline V gene has CDR1 SNHLY and CDR2 FYNNEI. CDR3 coding DNA: TGTGCCAGCAGTGAACCCCCTTCCTACGAGCAGTACTTC. Encoded protein: CASSEPPSYEQYF. Based on the CDR3 plus reference TRBV2 and TRBJ2-7, the full variable domain is EPEVTQTPSHQVTQMGQEVILRCVPISNHLYFYWYRQILGQKVEFLVSFYNNEISEKSEIFDDQFSVERPDGSNFTLKIRSTKLEDSAMYFCASSEPPSYEQYFGPGTRLTVT.

CDR3 sequence (DNA): TGTGCCAGCAGCCAAGATAAACAGACCCTCAATCAGCCCCAGCATTTT. It encodes CASSQDKQTLNQPQHF. The rearrangement links TRBV4-2 to TRBJ1-5, with D uncertain. From germline, CDR1 is LGHNA and CDR2 YNFKEQ. This CDR3 region has 16 residues. V was cut by 0 bases and J by 3 bases, with 12 bases left in between.

This chain joins TRBV19 and TRBJ2-7; 7 positions match TRBD1. Germline assignment: CDR1 LNHDA and CDR2 SQIVND (reference sequence). This CDR3 is 12 amino acids long. The CDR3 bases are TGTGCGACGACAGGGAGAACCTACGAGCAGTACTTC. It encodes CATTGRTYEQYF.

This clone turned up a few times. The chain is built from TRBV15 and TRBJ1-6, with TRBD1 as a possible D gene (5 bases). CDR1 and CDR2 from the germline V gene are LNHNV and YYDKDF (reference sequence). CDR3 length: 15 amino acids. V dropped 0 bases and J dropped 8 bases, with 11 bases sitting between them. CDR3 DNA sequence: TGTGCCACCAGCAGAGATCTCCAGGGTGATTCACCCCTCCACTTT. It translates to CATSRDLQGDSPLHF. The variable domain in full, completed from reference TRBV15 and TRBJ1-6, reads DAMVIQNPRYQVTQFGKPVTLSCSQTLNHNVMYWYQQKSSQAPKLLFHYYDKDFNNEADTPDNFQSRRPNTSFCFLDIRSPGLGDTAMYLCATSRDLQGDSPLHFGNGTRLTVT.

The chain uses TRBV6-4 and TRBJ2-3; 7 positions agree with TRBD1. The CDR3 spans 16 residues. CDR1 and CDR2 from the germline V gene are MRHNA and SNTAGT. V shed 4 bases and J 2 bases; nucleotides not matched to a gene: 9. CDR3 sequence reads: CASSVGVGGNTDTQYF. The DNA for the CDR3 is TGTGCCAGCAGTGTCGGGGTAGGGGGCAACACAGATACGCAGTATTTT.

The chain joins TRBV15 to TRBJ1-5, with TRBD1 identical over 8 bases. CDR1 is LNHNV, CDR2 YYDKDF, per germline (reference sequence). After removal of 0 bases from V and 9 bases from J, the junction contained 7 bases not matched to a gene. The CDR3 runs 15 residues. The CDR3 here is CATSREGTGVGPQHF. As DNA, the CDR3 is TGTGCCACCAGCAGAGAAGGGACAGGTGTTGGGCCCCAGCATTTT.

The rearrangement links TRBV7-9 to TRBJ1-2; D gene unclear. Germline CDR1 reads SEHNR; CDR2 reads FQNEAQ (reference sequence). The CDR3 has 13 amino acids. Trimming left V 5 bases short and J 4 bases short, with 11 bases between. CDR3 coding DNA: TGTGCCAGCAGCAAAGACTCCTTCTATGGCTACACCTTC. It yields the protein CASSKDSFYGYTF.

Worth noting for this clone: A read error may account for a junction end that differs from germline. The rearrangement links TRBV5-1 to TRBJ2-2; tentatively, D is TRBD1 (5 bases). CDR3 length equals 13 residues. Per germline, CDR1 SGHRS and CDR2 YFSETQ. CDR3 sequence (DNA): TGCGCCAGCATCTTGGGGCCCACCGGGGAGCTGTTTTTT. Its translation: CASILGPTGELFF.

The chain uses TRBV30 and TRBJ2-1; 8 bases align to TRBD1. The CDR3 spans 11 residues. With V trimmed by 5 bases and J by 7 bases, 1 base remained unmatched. Germline assignment: CDR1 GTSNPN and CDR2 SVGIG (reference sequence). The CDR3 protein is CAWDRGNEQFF. The CDR3 nucleotides read TGTGCCTGGGACAGGGGAAATGAGCAGTTCTTC.

Remarks on this clone: This CDR3 is also generated by other DNA sequences in the sample. The V and J genes are TRBV4-2 and TRBJ2-7, with D uncertain. Trimming left V 0 bases short and J 7 bases short, with 10 bases between. The germline gives CDR1 LGHNA, CDR2 YNFKEQ. This CDR3 region has 13 residues. CDR3 amino acids: CASSQDLRREQYF. Written as DNA, the CDR3 is TGTGCCAGCAGCCAAGATCTTCGAAGGGAGCAGTACTTC.

V gene TRBV15 combines with J gene TRBJ1-1; a weak D match, TRBD1 (6 bases). Germline V gene lookup returns CDR1 LNHNV and CDR2 YYDKDF (reference sequence). The CDR3 sequence is 17 residues long. Trimming removed 5 bases at V and 0 bases at J, with 19 bases between. The CDR3 bases are TGTGCCACCAGCGGCTCAACAGGGTTCGAGGTGAACACTGAAGCTTTCTTT. Translating it yields CATSGSTGFEVNTEAFF.

The V call is TRBV11-2, the J call TRBJ1-2, with D hard to call. The CDR3 sequence is 15 residues long. Trimming left V 3 bases short and J 0 bases short, with 11 bases between. The germline gives CDR1 SGHAT, CDR2 FQNNGV. CDR3 sequence reads: CASSFSGRTNYGYTF. Here the CDR3 DNA reads TGTGCCAGCAGCTTCTCCGGCAGAACTAACTATGGCTACACCTTC.

The J gene is TRBJ2-7, the V gene TRBV19; 14 bases map to TRBD2. Germline loops: CDR1 LNHDA, CDR2 SQIVND (reference sequence). The CDR3 runs 17 residues. The junction had 9 bases not matched to a gene; V was cut back by 5 bases and J by 3 bases. DNA of the CDR3: TGTGCCAGTAGTTCCACATCAGGGACTAGCGGGAGCTACGAGCAGTACTTC. Translated: CASSSTSGTSGSYEQYF. Drawing the rest from reference TRBV19 and TRBJ2-7, the complete variable domain is DGGITQSPKYLFRKEGQNVTLSCEQNLNHDAMYWYRQDPGQGLRLIYYSQIVNDFQKGDIAEGYSVSREKKESFPLTVTSAQKNPTAFYLCASSSTSGTSGSYEQYFGPGTRLTVT.

The V and J genes are TRBV4-1 and TRBJ1-4; 7 bases agree with TRBD1. Germline CDR1 reads MGHRA; CDR2 reads YSYEKL. The CDR3 covers 15 residues. J was trimmed by 8 bases and V by 3 bases; bases with no gene match: 9. CDR3 nucleotides: TGCGCCAGCAGCCAGTACAGGGGTTTGCAAGAAAAACTGTTTTTT. Its protein is CASSQYRGLQEKLFF.

The chain joins TRBV5-4 to TRBJ1-1, with TRBD1 identical over 7 bases. Trimming took 5 bases from V and 1 from J; bases not matched to a gene: 5. The CDR3 length is 14 residues. Looked up from germline, CDR1 is SGHNT and CDR2 is YYREEE (reference sequence). CDR3 DNA sequence: TGTGCCAGCAGGCGGACAGGCAGGAACACTGAAGCTTTCTTT. The encoded protein is CASRRTGRNTEAFF.

This sequence joins TRBV20-1 and TRBJ2-1, with D unresolved. Germline V CDR1 and CDR2: DFQATT, SNEGSKA (reference sequence). The CDR3 extends over 10 amino acids. With 5 bases removed from V and 7 bases from J, the gap between germline ends came to 6 bases. CDR3 residues: CSAARNEQFF. The CDR3, as DNA: TGCAGTGCTGCTCGGAATGAGCAGTTCTTC.

The gene calls are TRBV6-1 and TRBJ2-3, with D tentatively TRBD1 (5 bases). Germline V gene lookup returns CDR1 MNHNS and CDR2 SASEGT. The CDR3 sequence is 12 residues long. The V gene lost 3 bases and the J gene lost 10 bases, with 11 bases spanning the gap. The CDR3 sequence is CASSDRERAQYF. CDR3 nucleotides: TGTGCCAGCAGTGACAGGGAAAGGGCGCAGTATTTT.

CDR3 sequence reads: CASSGTGVYEQYF. The CDR3 nucleotides read TGCGCCAGCAGCGGGACAGGGGTCTACGAGCAGTACTTC. The chain has TRBV5-1 and TRBJ2-7; 10 positions agree with TRBD1. The CDR3 contains 13 residues. Per germline, CDR1 SGHRS and CDR2 YFSETQ. V gave up 4 bases and J gave up 3 bases; unmatched junction bases: 1.

The chain has TRBV5-1 and TRBJ1-2; TRBD1 is a possible D gene (6 bases). V lost 4 bases and J lost 2, with 9 bases in between. The CDR3 has 13 amino acids. Germline V gene data show CDR1 as SGHRS and CDR2 as YFSETQ. CDR3: CASSGDKNYGYTF. The DNA of the CDR3 is TGCGCCAGCAGCGGGGACAAGAACTATGGCTACACCTTC.